The 29 T cell receptor beta chains presented below share a single source sample, sequenced in a study of T cell repertoires in cytomegalovirus infection. TCRdb re-derived calls from the reads in MiXCR, one entry per CDR3 protein. The table has 350,000 to 400,000 distinct CDR3 sequences, nearly 35% seen once; the top ten hold roughly 13%. Antigens of these TCRs are unknown. Sequencing used cultured PBMCs, obtained from culture after CMV antigen stimulation. Receptor source: a human donor in good health (CMV status not recorded). Some clones in this sample may be carry-over from other donors' samples.

A note on this clonotype: Because it lacks the conserved phenylalanine or tryptophan at the end, this CDR3 is likely a read error. V gene TRBV6-1 combines with J gene TRBJ2-1; 9 bases align to TRBD2. The germline V gene encodes CDR1 MNHNS and CDR2 SASEGT. The CDR3 is 17 amino acids. Losses at the gene ends were 6 bases for V and 0 bases for J; bases not matched to a gene: 9. The CDR3 protein is CASSGPLAGSSYNEQFC. CDR3 in DNA: TGTGCCAGCAGCGGCCCCCTAGCGGGGAGCTCCTACAATGAGCAGTTCTGC.

This chain joins TRBV6-2 or TRBV6-3 and TRBJ2-1; possibly TRBD1 or TRBD2 for D (7 bases each). V was pared by 0 bases and J by 3 bases, with 21 bases between. The V gene's germline CDR1 is MNHEY and CDR2 SVGEGT. The CDR3 contains 19 residues. In nucleotides, the CDR3 is TGTGCCAGCAGTTACTCGACAGGGATGGCTAGCGGATACTACAATGAGCAGTTCTTC. This codes for CASSYSTGMASGYYNEQFF.

The chain carries TRBV2 and TRBJ2-7; 7 bases agree with TRBD1. CDR1 SNHLY and CDR2 FYNNEI come from the germline V gene. CDR3 length equals 15 residues. V lost 6 bases, J lost 5 bases, and 13 bases stayed unmatched. The CDR3 region is CASRGVGRGRDEQYF. The CDR3 nucleotides are TGTGCCAGCAGGGGGGTCGGCAGGGGGAGAGACGAGCAGTACTTC.

This chain uses TRBV27 with TRBJ2-7; D is possibly TRBD2 (6 bases). With 5 bases removed from V and 8 bases from J, the gap between germline ends came to 25 bases. Germline V gene data show CDR1 as MNHEY and CDR2 as SMNVEV (reference sequence). There are 16 residues in the CDR3. CDR3: CASSLTRVSGVGKQYF. CDR3 nucleotides: TGTGCCAGCAGTCTAACCCGGGTATCGGGAGTAGGCAAGCAGTACTTC.

The V and J genes are TRBV6-1 and TRBJ1-5, with 9 bases aligning to TRBD1. The CDR3 loop spans 15 amino acids. Trimming cost V 4 bases and J 3 bases; bases outside gene matches: 4. Germline CDR1 and CDR2: MNHNS and SASEGT. The CDR3 DNA is TGTGCCAGCAGTGGGACAGGGGAATTCAATCAGCCCCAGCATTTT. Its translation: CASSGTGEFNQPQHF.

The genes are TRBV7-2 and TRBJ1-2; maybe TRBD1 (6 bases). Germline V gives CDR1 SGHTA, CDR2 FQGNSA. The CDR3 consists of 14 residues. Trimming pared 8 bases from V and 0 bases from J, leaving 13 bases between. Here the CDR3 reads CASGPGGSNYGYTF. CDR3 DNA: TGTGCCAGCGGCCCCGGGGGCTCTAACTATGGCTACACCTTC.

The table lists this clonotype with a few counts. J is TRBJ1-2 and V is TRBV7-9; no definite D call. V lost 2 bases and J 8 bases, leaving 15 bases between the germline ends. Germline CDR1 reads SEHNR; CDR2 reads FQNEAQ (reference sequence). CDR3 length: 14 residues. CDR3 bases: TGTGCCAGCAGCTTAACCGGCCCAGCCTTCGGCTACACCTTC. Its translation: CASSLTGPAFGYTF.

The chain combines TRBV7-2 with TRBJ1-2; the D is unclear. Germline V gene data show CDR1 as SGHTA and CDR2 as FQGNSA. CDR3 length: 15 amino acids. Trimming removed 1 base from V and 2 bases from J, with 11 bases in between. The CDR3 is CASSLGPMGNYGYTF. CDR3 sequence (DNA): TGTGCCAGCAGCTTAGGGCCAATGGGAAACTATGGCTACACCTTC. Full variable domain (outside the CDR3, taken from reference TRBV7-2 and TRBJ1-2): GAGVSQSPSNKVTEKGKDVELRCDPISGHTALYWYRQSLGQGLEFLIYFQGNSAPDKSGLPSDRFSAERTGGSVSTLTIQRTQQEDSAVYLCASSLGPMGNYGYTFGSGTRLTVV.

This clonotype came up a few times. CDR3 DNA: TGTGCCACCAGTGATCGAGTTACAGATACGCAGTATTTT. Translating gives CATSDRVTDTQYF. V usage is TRBV24-1 and J usage is TRBJ2-3; D is unresolved. The germline V and J ends were trimmed by 3 bases and 3 bases, with 6 bases remaining between them. CDR1 and CDR2 from the germline V gene are KGHDR and SFDVKD. The CDR3 totals 13 residues.

The V call is TRBV7-2, the J call TRBJ2-1, with 13 bases matching TRBD2. This CDR3 is built from 18 residues. J was trimmed by 4 bases and V by 6 bases; bases with no gene match: 12. Germline V gene lookup returns CDR1 SGHTA and CDR2 FQGNSA. In nucleotides, the CDR3 is TGTGCCAGCAGGCTTAGACTAGCGGGGGGAACCTCATACAATGAGCAGTTCTTC. Translation gives CASRLRLAGGTSYNEQFF. The full variable domain, in which reference TRBV7-2 and TRBJ2-1 provide the parts outside the CDR3, is GAGVSQSPSNKVTEKGKDVELRCDPISGHTALYWYRQSLGQGLEFLIYFQGNSAPDKSGLPSDRFSAERTGGSVSTLTIQRTQQEDSAVYLCASRLRLAGGTSYNEQFFGPGTRLTVL.

This clonotype was seen a handful of times. As DNA, the CDR3 is TGTGCCTCCAGGGGGTTTGGGAAAAACATTCAGTACTTC. The encoded protein is CASRGFGKNIQYF. The chain links TRBV12-3 or TRBV12-4 to TRBJ2-4, with 7 bases identical to TRBD1. The CDR3 extends over 13 amino acids. The junction had 8 bases not matched to a gene; V was cut back by 11 bases and J by 4 bases.

The J gene is TRBJ2-5, the V gene TRBV7-8; TRBD1 agrees at 7 bases. The germline CDR1 and CDR2 sequences are SGHVS and FQNEAQ. V lost 7 bases to trimming and J lost 1 base; unmatched junction nucleotides: 6. The CDR3 contains 14 residues. DNA for the CDR3: TGTGCCAGCACCCCCGGGACAGTCCAAGAGACCCAGTACTTC. Translating gives CASTPGTVQETQYF. The whole variable domain, filled in from reference TRBV7-8 and TRBJ2-5, reads GAGVSQSPRYKVAKRGQDVALRCDPISGHVSLFWYQQALGQGPEFLTYFQNEAQLDKSGLPSDRFFAERPEGSVSTLKIQRTQQEDSAVYLCASTPGTVQETQYFGPGTRLLVL.

V gene TRBV7-2 combines with J gene TRBJ2-6; D perhaps matches TRBD2 (6 bases). Trimming shortened V by 5 bases and J by 3 bases, and 29 bases separated the two germline ends. This CDR3 comprises 21 residues. Germline V CDR1 and CDR2: SGHTA, FQGNSA. For the CDR3, the DNA is TGTGCCAGCAGCCCCGCGGGGTGGTTGGGGACTTCCAGGAGTGGGGCCAACGTCCTGACTTTC. Translation: CASSPAGWLGTSRSGANVLTF.

This clonotype was seen ten or more times. The chain employs TRBV7-8 and TRBJ1-5; 8 nucleotides align to TRBD1. This CDR3 spans 15 amino acids. Germline loops: CDR1 SGHVS, CDR2 FQNEAQ. Trimming removed 3 bases from V and 6 bases from J; junction bases left unmatched: 7. Here the CDR3 DNA reads TGTGCCAGCAGCTTGACAGGGGCGGGGAGTCAGCCCCAGCATTTT. It yields the protein CASSLTGAGSQPQHF.

The chain links TRBV20-1 to TRBJ2-1, with 9 bases that match TRBD2. CDR1 and CDR2 from the germline V gene are DFQATT and SNEGSKA (reference sequence). V lost 4 bases to trimming and J lost 3 bases; unmatched junction nucleotides: 4. This CDR3 region has 14 residues. The CDR3 reads CSAMETSGYNEQFF. CDR3 coding DNA: TGCAGTGCTATGGAGACTAGCGGCTACAATGAGCAGTTCTTC.

This clonotype was picked up a small number of times. This chain connects TRBV5-8 to TRBJ1-5; D perhaps matches TRBD1 (6 bases). V was clipped by 4 bases and J by 6 bases, with 17 bases between them. The CDR3 consists of 15 residues. CDR1 is SGHTS and CDR2 is YDEGEE in the germline V gene. In DNA form, the CDR3 reads TGTGCCAGCAGCGGGGGGGGGGGCGAAGGTCAGCCCCAGCATTTT. Amino acids: CASSGGGGEGQPQHF.

The rearrangement links TRBV19 to TRBJ1-1; perhaps TRBD1 as D (6 bases). V gave up 9 bases and J gave up 3 bases, with 17 bases separating them. The CDR3 spans 14 residues. CDR1 LNHDA and CDR2 SQIVND come from the germline V gene (reference sequence). CDR3 region: CASSPTGGHTEAFF. The CDR3 nucleotides are TGTGCCAGCAGCCCGACTGGGGGGCACACTGAAGCTTTCTTT. Using reference TRBV19 and TRBJ1-1 for the parts outside the CDR3, the full variable domain is DGGITQSPKYLFRKEGQNVTLSCEQNLNHDAMYWYRQDPGQGLRLIYYSQIVNDFQKGDIAEGYSVSREKKESFPLTVTSAQKNPTAFYLCASSPTGGHTEAFFGQGTRLTVV.

This clonotype was detected many times. The chain recombines TRBV9 with TRBJ2-5, with D possibly TRBD1 on 5 matching bases. Germline V CDR1 and CDR2: SGDLS, YYNGEE. CDR3 length: 15 amino acids. Trimming cost V 4 bases and J 3 bases, with 16 bases left between them. CDR3 DNA: TGTGCCAGCAGCCCGACCCCTACAGGAAAAGAGACCCAGTACTTC. Protein product: CASSPTPTGKETQYF.

The chain is built from TRBV6-1 and TRBJ1-5; D remains unclear. The V and J ends lost 4 bases and 4 bases respectively, with 5 bases between them. CDR3 length equals 12 residues. Germline CDR1 is MNHNS and CDR2 is SASEGT. Here the CDR3 DNA reads TGTGCCAGCAGTGGACCTAATCAGCCCCAGCATTTT. Translated, it gives CASSGPNQPQHF.

In its sample, this clonotype was seen many times. This rearrangement joins TRBV7-6 to TRBJ2-7, with D uncertain. The CDR3 extends over 15 amino acids. In germline, CDR1 is SGHVS, CDR2 FNYEAQ. V lost 4 bases to trimming and J lost 0 bases, with 13 bases between them. CDR3 region: CASSYSPMSSYEQYF. CDR3 in DNA: TGTGCCAGCAGCTATTCCCCCATGAGCTCCTACGAGCAGTACTTC. Drawing the rest from reference TRBV7-6 and TRBJ2-7, the complete variable domain is GAGVSQSPRYKVTKRGQDVALRCDPISGHVSLYWYRQALGQGPEFLTYFNYEAQQDKSGLPNDRFSAERPEGSISTLTIQRTEQRDSAMYRCASSYSPMSSYEQYFGPGTRLTVT.

V usage is TRBV29-1 and J usage is TRBJ1-2, with D unresolved. Trimming took 1 base from V and 7 from J, leaving 10 bases between them. CDR3 length equals 12 residues. In germline, CDR1 is SQVTM, CDR2 ANQGSEA. The CDR3 sequence: CSVEGSGLGYTF. Written as DNA, the CDR3 is TGCAGCGTTGAAGGGTCGGGTCTTGGCTACACCTTC.

Here the CDR3 DNA reads TGTGCCAGCATGTCCGGGAGATACGAGCAGTACGTC. This translates into CASMSGRYEQYV. This chain links TRBV28 with TRBJ2-7; maybe TRBD2 (6 bases). The germline V gene encodes CDR1 MDHEN and CDR2 SYDVKM. The CDR3 runs 12 residues. The V and J ends lost 7 bases and 4 bases respectively, with 11 bases between them.

The rearrangement uses TRBV10-3 and TRBJ2-3, with 8 positions matching TRBD1. The length of the CDR3 is 17 residues. Germline V gene lookup returns CDR1 ENHRY and CDR2 SYGVKD. V dropped 4 bases and J dropped 0; count of bases not matched to a gene: 9. The CDR3 nucleotides read TGTGCCATCAGTGTTGGTGTCAGGGGGCAGAGCACAGATACGCAGTATTTT. It encodes CAISVGVRGQSTDTQYF.

The chain uses TRBV28 and TRBJ2-5; D is possibly TRBD2 (7 bases). This CDR3 comprises 17 residues. Germline CDR1 is MDHEN and CDR2 is SYDVKM. V dropped 4 bases and J dropped 6 bases, with 24 bases sitting between them. The DNA of the CDR3 is TGTGCCAGCAGTTCTTACGGGGGGACATTCTACTTGAAGACCCAGTACTTC. The encoded protein is CASSSYGGTFYLKTQYF.

This clonotype was observed once. The genes are TRBV28 and TRBJ2-5, with 7 bases lining up with TRBD2. Unmatched junction bases numbered 4, after V lost 5 bases and J lost 1 base. The CDR3 length is 14 residues. In germline, CDR1 is MDHEN, CDR2 SYDVKM. Written as DNA, the CDR3 is TGTGCCAGCAGTATCCGGACTAGCCAAGAGACCCAGTACTTC. This codes for CASSIRTSQETQYF.

The chain combines TRBV11-3 with TRBJ1-2, with D unclear. Germline V CDR1 and CDR2: SGHNT, YENEEA. Trimming removed 4 bases at V and 1 base at J, with 13 bases between. CDR3 length: 15 amino acids. The CDR3 sequence is CASSSSFVLNYGYTF. The DNA of the CDR3 is TGTGCCAGCAGCTCCTCCTTTGTCCTTAACTATGGCTACACCTTC.

CDR3 bases: TGCGCCAGCAGTGAGACAGCCTCCTACGAGCAGTACGTC. Translating gives CASSETASYEQYV. J is TRBJ2-7 and V is TRBV10-2; D unclear. V was trimmed by 2 bases and J by 0 bases, leaving 5 bases between them. Germline lookup yields CDR1 WSHSY and CDR2 SAAADI. The length of the CDR3 is 13 residues.

The chain employs TRBV2 and TRBJ2-6; D unclear. Germline lookup yields CDR1 SNHLY and CDR2 FYNNEI. This CDR3 contains 16 residues. The V gene lost 4 bases and the J gene lost 0 bases, with 10 bases spanning the gap. CDR3 nucleotides: TGTGCCAGCAGTGGTCAGGATCTCTCTGGGGCCAACGTCCTGACTTTC. As protein: CASSGQDLSGANVLTF.

There are a few counts of this clonotype. The chain carries TRBV12-5 and TRBJ2-3; 11 bases line up with TRBD2. The CDR3 length is 14 residues. With 7 bases clipped from V and 2 bases from J, the junction kept 2 bases outside the gene matches. Germline CDR1 LGHNT, CDR2 FRNRAP. CDR3 sequence: CASDSGRATDTQYF. DNA for the CDR3: TGTGCTAGTGATAGCGGGAGGGCCACAGATACGCAGTATTTT.